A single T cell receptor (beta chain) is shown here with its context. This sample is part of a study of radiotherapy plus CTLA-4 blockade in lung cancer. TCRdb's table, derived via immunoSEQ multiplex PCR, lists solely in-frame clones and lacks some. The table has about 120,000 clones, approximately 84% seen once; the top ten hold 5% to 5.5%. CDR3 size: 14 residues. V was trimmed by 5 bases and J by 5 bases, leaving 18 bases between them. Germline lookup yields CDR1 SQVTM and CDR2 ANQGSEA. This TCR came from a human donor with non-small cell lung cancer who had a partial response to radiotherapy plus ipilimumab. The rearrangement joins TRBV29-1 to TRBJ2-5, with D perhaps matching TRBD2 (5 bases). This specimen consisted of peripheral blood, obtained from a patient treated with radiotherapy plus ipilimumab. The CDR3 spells CSVPPSGLRETQYF. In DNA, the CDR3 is TGCAGCGTTCCCCCATCAGGACTCCGGGAGACCCAGTACTTC.